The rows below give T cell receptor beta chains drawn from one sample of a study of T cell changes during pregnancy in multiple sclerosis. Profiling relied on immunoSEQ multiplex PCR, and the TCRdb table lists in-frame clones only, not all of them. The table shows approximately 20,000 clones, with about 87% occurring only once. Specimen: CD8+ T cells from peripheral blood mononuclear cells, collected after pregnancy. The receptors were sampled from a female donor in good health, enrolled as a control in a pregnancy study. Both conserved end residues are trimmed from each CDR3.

CDR3: ASSLQETQY
V: TRBV7-8
J: TRBJ2-5

CDR3: ASSGSFLGQGENTGELF
V: TRBV6-4
J: TRBJ2-2

CDR3: ASSLPGIYEQY
V: TRBV5-1
J: TRBJ2-7

CDR3: ASSPTGALYEQY
V: TRBV9
J: TRBJ2-7

CDR3: ASSLVADIYEQY
V: TRBV11-2
J: TRBJ2-7

CDR3: ASSQKGRAGETQY
V: TRBV5-6
J: TRBJ2-5

CDR3: ASSSRQGQDSPLH
V: TRBV7-6
J: TRBJ1-6

CDR3: ASSESGTSGPDTQY
V: TRBV6-4
J: TRBJ2-3

CDR3: ASSLGPTGGNEQF
V: TRBV11-3
J: TRBJ2-1

CDR3: ASSEDMSNYGYT
V: TRBV2
J: TRBJ1-2

CDR3: ASTREGYGYT
V: TRBV7-2
J: TRBJ1-2

CDR3: ASSQRLHSGGASTGELF
V: TRBV16
J: TRBJ2-2

CDR3: ASSITPGAEAF
V: TRBV19
J: TRBJ1-1

CDR3: AWSQRGVRYGYT
V: TRBV30
J: TRBJ1-2

CDR3: ASRGTGSGGYT
V: TRBV6-5
J: TRBJ1-2

CDR3: ASSFQQTSPEQY
V: TRBV7-9
J: TRBJ2-7

CDR3: ASSFSSGTVTNEQF
V: TRBV7-9
J: TRBJ2-1

CDR3: ASSYLTGPETGELF
V: TRBV6-6
J: TRBJ2-2

CDR3: ASSEGAGGPDTQY
V: TRBV6-1
J: TRBJ2-3

CDR3: ASIVEDSGVNGYT
V: TRBV6-1
J: TRBJ1-2

CDR3: ASSPQGITEAF
V: TRBV27
J: TRBJ1-1

CDR3: ASSQDNRGRTEAF
V: TRBV4-1
J: TRBJ1-1

CDR3: ASSATIPGELF
V: TRBV9
J: TRBJ2-2

CDR3: ASSQDKGGYYNEQF
V: TRBV4-3
J: TRBJ2-1

CDR3: ASMAGNTEAF
V: TRBV5-1
J: TRBJ1-1

CDR3: ASSYMREPQH
V: TRBV6-6
J: TRBJ1-5

CDR3: ASSFPGISYEQY
V: TRBV11-3
J: TRBJ2-7

CDR3: ASSTRTQPYNEQF
V: TRBV19
J: TRBJ2-1

CDR3: ASSPTTGVDTEAF
V: TRBV4-1
J: TRBJ1-1

CDR3: ASSLWASGGTDTQY
V: TRBV6-5
J: TRBJ2-3

CDR3: ASRRGGPYEQY
V: TRBV2
J: TRBJ2-7

CDR3: ASSLARVGEQY
V: TRBV11-2
J: TRBJ2-7

CDR3: ASSLRQGLTGPGELF
V: TRBV5-1
J: TRBJ2-2

CDR3: ASSRTDYYEQY
V: TRBV6-1
J: TRBJ2-7

CDR3: ASSSGQVSYEQY
V: TRBV6-5
J: TRBJ2-7

CDR3: ASSYGLAGGIDIQY
V: TRBV5-1
J: TRBJ2-4

CDR3: ASSDSLAGGTDTQY
V: TRBV6-4
J: TRBJ2-3

CDR3: ASRSGLNQPQH
V: TRBV7-8
J: TRBJ1-5

CDR3: ASSNSGGLTDTQY
V: TRBV21-1
J: TRBJ2-3

CDR3: ASSRSGQSLRFY
V: TRBV2
J: TRBJ2-7

CDR3: ASSSSETSGAFQETQY
V: TRBV5-4
J: TRBJ2-5

CDR3: ASSLQQGEPQH
V: TRBV7-6
J: TRBJ1-5

CDR3: ASSYSGQGAYEQY
V: TRBV6-5
J: TRBJ2-7

CDR3: SVEGEEVDNEQF
V: TRBV29-1
J: TRBJ2-1

CDR3: ASSYGQGAQGANVLT
V: TRBV7-2
J: TRBJ2-6

CDR3: ASSRNRVYGYT
V: TRBV11-2
J: TRBJ1-2

CDR3: ASSIGQSYEQY
V: TRBV27
J: TRBJ2-7

CDR3: SVSSQGTTNTEAF
V: TRBV29-1
J: TRBJ1-1

CDR3: ASSLSRGRDGYT
V: TRBV5-6
J: TRBJ1-2

CDR3: ASSLSSGYGYT
V: TRBV27
J: TRBJ1-2

CDR3: ATRGETIY
V: TRBV15
J: TRBJ1-3

CDR3: ASRNFANTEAF
V: TRBV25-1
J: TRBJ1-1

CDR3: ASSVDRVQETQY
V: TRBV19
J: TRBJ2-5

CDR3: ASSDLGGEVETQY
V: TRBV6-6
J: TRBJ2-5

CDR3: ASSTPGTGGGSTEAF
V: TRBV7-6
J: TRBJ1-1

CDR3: ASSLAGSSAAGEQY
V: TRBV7-9
J: TRBJ2-7

CDR3: ASSFGTPGNTIY
V: TRBV5-6
J: TRBJ1-3

CDR3: ASSLGPGTSGVGYNEQF
V: TRBV4-1
J: TRBJ2-1

CDR3: ASTTGQGMNTEAF
V: TRBV2
J: TRBJ1-1